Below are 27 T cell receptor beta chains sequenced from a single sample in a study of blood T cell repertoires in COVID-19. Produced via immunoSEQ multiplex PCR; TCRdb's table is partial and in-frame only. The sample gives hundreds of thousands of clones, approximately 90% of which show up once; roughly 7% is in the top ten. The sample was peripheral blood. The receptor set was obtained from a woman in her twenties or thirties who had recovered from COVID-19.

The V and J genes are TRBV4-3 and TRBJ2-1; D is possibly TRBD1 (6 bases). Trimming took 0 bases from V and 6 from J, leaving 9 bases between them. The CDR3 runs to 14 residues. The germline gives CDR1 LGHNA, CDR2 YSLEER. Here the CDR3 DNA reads TGCGCCAGCAGCCAAGATTGGGGGCTCAATGAGCAGTTCTTC. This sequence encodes CASSQDWGLNEQFF.

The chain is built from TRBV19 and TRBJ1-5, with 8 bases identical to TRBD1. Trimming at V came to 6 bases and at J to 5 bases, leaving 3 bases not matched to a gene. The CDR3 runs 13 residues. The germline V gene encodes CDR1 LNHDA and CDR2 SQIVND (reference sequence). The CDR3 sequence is CASSPTGDQPQHF. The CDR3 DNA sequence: TGTGCCAGTAGCCCGACAGGGGATCAGCCCCAGCATTTT.

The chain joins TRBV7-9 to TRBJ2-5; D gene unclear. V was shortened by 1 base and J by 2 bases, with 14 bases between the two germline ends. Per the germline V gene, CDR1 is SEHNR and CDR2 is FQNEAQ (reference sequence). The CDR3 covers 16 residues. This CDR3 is CASSLGVSGLQETQYF. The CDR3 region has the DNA TGTGCCAGCAGCTTAGGGGTTTCGGGTCTACAAGAGACCCAGTACTTC.

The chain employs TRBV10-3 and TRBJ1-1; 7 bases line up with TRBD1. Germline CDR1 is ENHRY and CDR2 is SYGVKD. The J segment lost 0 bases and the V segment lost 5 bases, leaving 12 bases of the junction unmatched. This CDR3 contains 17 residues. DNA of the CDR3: TGTGCCATCAGTCAACAGGGGACGCGCGCGATGAACACTGAAGCTTTCTTT. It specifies CAISQQGTRAMNTEAFF.

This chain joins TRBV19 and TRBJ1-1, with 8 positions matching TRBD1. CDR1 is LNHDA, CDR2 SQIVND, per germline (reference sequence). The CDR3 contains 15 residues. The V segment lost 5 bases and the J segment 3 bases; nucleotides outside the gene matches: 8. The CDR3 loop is CASSPTGTGDTEAFF. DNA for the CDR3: TGTGCCAGTAGTCCTACCGGGACAGGAGACACTGAAGCTTTCTTT. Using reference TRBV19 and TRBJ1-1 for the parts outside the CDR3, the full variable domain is DGGITQSPKYLFRKEGQNVTLSCEQNLNHDAMYWYRQDPGQGLRLIYYSQIVNDFQKGDIAEGYSVSREKKESFPLTVTSAQKNPTAFYLCASSPTGTGDTEAFFGQGTRLTVV.

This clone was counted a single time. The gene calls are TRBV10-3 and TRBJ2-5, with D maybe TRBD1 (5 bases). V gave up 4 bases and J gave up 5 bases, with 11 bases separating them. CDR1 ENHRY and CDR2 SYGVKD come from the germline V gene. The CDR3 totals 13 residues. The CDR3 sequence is CAISVGDRETQYF. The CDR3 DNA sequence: TGTGCCATCAGTGTAGGGGATAGGGAGACCCAGTACTTC.

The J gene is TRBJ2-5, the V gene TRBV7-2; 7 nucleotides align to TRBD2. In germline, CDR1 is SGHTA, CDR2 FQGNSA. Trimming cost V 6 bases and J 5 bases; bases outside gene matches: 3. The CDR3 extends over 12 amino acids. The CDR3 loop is CASRSRGETQYF. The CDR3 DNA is TGTGCCAGCAGGTCGCGGGGGGAGACCCAGTACTTC.

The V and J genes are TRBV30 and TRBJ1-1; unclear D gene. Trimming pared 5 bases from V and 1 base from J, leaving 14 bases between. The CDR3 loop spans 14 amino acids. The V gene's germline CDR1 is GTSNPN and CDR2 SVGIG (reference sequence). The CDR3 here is CAWSRWEGNTEAFF. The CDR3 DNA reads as TGTGCCTGGTCACGCTGGGAGGGGAACACTGAAGCTTTCTTT.

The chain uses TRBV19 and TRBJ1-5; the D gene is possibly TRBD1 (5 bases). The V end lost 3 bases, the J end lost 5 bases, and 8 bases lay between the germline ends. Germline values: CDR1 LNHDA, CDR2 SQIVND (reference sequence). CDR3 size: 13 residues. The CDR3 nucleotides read TGTGCCAGTAGTATGGAAGGGGATCAGCCCCAGCATTTT. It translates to CASSMEGDQPQHF. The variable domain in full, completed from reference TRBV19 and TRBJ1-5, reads DGGITQSPKYLFRKEGQNVTLSCEQNLNHDAMYWYRQDPGQGLRLIYYSQIVNDFQKGDIAEGYSVSREKKESFPLTVTSAQKNPTAFYLCASSMEGDQPQHFGDGTRLSIL.

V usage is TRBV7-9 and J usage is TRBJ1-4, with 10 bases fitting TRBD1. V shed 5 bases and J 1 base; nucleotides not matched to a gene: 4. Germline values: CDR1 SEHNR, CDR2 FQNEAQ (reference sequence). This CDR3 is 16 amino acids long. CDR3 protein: CASSRQGAGTNEKLFF. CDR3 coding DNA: TGTGCCAGCAGCCGACAGGGGGCGGGAACTAATGAAAAACTGTTTTTT.

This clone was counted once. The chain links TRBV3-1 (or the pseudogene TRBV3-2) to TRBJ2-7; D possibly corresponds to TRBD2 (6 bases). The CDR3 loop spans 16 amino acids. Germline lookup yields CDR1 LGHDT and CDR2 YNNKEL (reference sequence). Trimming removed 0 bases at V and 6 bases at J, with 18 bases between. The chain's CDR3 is CASSQDQGGTPREQYF. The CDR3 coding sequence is TGTGCCAGCAGCCAAGATCAAGGCGGGACCCCGCGCGAGCAGTACTTC.

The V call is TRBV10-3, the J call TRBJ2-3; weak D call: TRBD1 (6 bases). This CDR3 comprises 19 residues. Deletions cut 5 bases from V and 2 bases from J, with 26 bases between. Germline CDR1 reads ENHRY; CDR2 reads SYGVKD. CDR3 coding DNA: TGTGCCATCAGTAAATCCTGGGACGGTACCGGGACACACACAGATACGCAGTATTTT. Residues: CAISKSWDGTGTHTDTQYF.

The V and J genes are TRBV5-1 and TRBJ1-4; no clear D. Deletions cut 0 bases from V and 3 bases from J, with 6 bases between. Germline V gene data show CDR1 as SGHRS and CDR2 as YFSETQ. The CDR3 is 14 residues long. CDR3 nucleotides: TGCGCCAGCAGCTTGGGGGCAGCTAATGAAAAACTGTTTTTT. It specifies CASSLGAANEKLFF. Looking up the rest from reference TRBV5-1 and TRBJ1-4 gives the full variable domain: KAGVTQTPRYLIKTRGQQVTLSCSPISGHRSVSWYQQTPGQGLQFLFEYFSETQRNKGNFPGRFSGRQFSNSRSEMNVSTLELGDSALYLCASSLGAANEKLFFGSGTQLSVL.

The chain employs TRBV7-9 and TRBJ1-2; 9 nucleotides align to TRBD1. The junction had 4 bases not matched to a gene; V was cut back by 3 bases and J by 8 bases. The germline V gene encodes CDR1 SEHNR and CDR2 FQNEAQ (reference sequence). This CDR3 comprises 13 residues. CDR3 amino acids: CASSFPDRGGYTF. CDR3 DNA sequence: TGTGCCAGCAGCTTCCCGGACAGGGGCGGCTACACCTTC. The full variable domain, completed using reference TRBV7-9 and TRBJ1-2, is DTGVSQNPRHKITKRGQNVTFRCDPISEHNRLYWYRQTLGQGPEFLTYFQNEAQLEKSRLLSDRFSAERPKGSFSTLEIQRTEQGDSAMYLCASSFPDRGGYTFGSGTRLTVV.

CDR3 protein: CSASGTGSLETQYF. CDR3 bases: TGCAGTGCTAGTGGGACAGGGAGTTTGGAGACCCAGTACTTC. The rearrangement uses TRBV20-1 and TRBJ2-5, with TRBD1 matching over 9 bases. The V gene's germline CDR1 is DFQATT and CDR2 SNEGSKA (reference sequence). The CDR3 contains 14 residues. Trimming removed 3 bases from V and 5 bases from J; junction bases left unmatched: 7.

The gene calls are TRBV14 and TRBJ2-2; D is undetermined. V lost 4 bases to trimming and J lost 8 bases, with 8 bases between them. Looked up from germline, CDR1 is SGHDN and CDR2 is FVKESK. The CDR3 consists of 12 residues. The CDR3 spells CASSLLRGELFF. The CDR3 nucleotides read TGTGCCAGCAGCCTTTTGAGGGGGGAGCTGTTTTTT.

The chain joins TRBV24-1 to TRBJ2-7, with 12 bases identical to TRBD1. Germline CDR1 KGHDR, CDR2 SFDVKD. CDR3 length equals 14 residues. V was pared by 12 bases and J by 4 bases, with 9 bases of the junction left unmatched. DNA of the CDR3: TGTGCCGCCGACGAGGGACAGGGGGCTTACGAGCAGTACTTC. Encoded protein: CAADEGQGAYEQYF.

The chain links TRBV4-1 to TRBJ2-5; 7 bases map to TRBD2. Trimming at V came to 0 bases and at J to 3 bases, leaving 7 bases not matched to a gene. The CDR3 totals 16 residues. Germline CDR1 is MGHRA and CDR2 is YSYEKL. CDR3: CASSQDVGGGEETQYF. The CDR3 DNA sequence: TGCGCCAGCAGCCAAGATGTGGGTGGGGGGGAAGAGACCCAGTACTTC.

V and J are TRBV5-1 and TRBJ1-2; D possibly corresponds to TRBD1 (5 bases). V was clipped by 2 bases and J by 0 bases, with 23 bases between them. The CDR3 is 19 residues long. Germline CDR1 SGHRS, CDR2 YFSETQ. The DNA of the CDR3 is TGCGCCAGCAGCTTAACGTATGGGCAGGGCGTGAGCACTAACTATGGCTACACCTTC. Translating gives CASSLTYGQGVSTNYGYTF.

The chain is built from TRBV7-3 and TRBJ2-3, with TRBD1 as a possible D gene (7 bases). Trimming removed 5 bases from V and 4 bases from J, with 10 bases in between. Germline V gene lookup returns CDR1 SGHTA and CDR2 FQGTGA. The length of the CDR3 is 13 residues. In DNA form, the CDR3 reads TGTGCCAGCAGCCCAGGGGGGTCAGATACGCAGTATTTT. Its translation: CASSPGGSDTQYF. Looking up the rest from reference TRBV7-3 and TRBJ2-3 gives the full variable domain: GAGVSQTPSNKVTEKGKYVELRCDPISGHTALYWYRQSLGQGPEFLIYFQGTGAADDSGLPNDRFFAVRPEGSVSTLKIQRTERGDSAVYLCASSPGGSDTQYFGPGTRLTVL.

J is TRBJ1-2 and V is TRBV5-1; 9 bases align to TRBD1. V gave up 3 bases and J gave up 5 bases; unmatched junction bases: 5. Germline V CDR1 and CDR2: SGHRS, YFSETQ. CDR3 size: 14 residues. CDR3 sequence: CASSSGQGIYGYTF. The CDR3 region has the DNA TGCGCCAGCAGCTCCGGACAGGGGATATATGGCTACACCTTC.

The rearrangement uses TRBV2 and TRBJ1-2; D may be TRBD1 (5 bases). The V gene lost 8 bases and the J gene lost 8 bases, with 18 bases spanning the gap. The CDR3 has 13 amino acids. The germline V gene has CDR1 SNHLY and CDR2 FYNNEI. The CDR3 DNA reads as TGTGCCAGCGAGACAGAAAAGGGTATGGGCTACACCTTC. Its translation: CASETEKGMGYTF.

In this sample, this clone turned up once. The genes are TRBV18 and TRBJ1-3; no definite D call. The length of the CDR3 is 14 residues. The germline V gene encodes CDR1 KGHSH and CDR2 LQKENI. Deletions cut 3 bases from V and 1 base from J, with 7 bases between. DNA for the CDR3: TGTGCCAGCTCACCGGAGGAGTCTGGAAACACCATATATTTT. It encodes CASSPEESGNTIYF.

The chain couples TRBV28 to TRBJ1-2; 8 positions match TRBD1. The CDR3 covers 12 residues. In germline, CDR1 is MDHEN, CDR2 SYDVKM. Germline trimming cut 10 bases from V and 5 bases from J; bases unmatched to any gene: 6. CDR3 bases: TGTGCCACCAGGGACAGGTCTTATGGCTACACCTTC. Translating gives CATRDRSYGYTF.

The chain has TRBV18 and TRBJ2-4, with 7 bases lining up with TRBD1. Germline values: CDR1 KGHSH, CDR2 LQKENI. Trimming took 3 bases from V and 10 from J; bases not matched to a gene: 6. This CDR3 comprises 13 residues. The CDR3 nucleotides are TGTGCCAGCTCACCCACGACAGGGCCGATTCAGTACTTC. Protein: CASSPTTGPIQYF. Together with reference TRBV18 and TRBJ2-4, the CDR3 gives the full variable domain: NAGVMQNPRHLVRRRGQEARLRCSPMKGHSHVYWYRQLPEEGLKFMVYLQKENIIDESGMPKERFSAEFPKEGPSILRIQQVVRGDSAAYFCASSPTTGPIQYFGAGTRLSVL.

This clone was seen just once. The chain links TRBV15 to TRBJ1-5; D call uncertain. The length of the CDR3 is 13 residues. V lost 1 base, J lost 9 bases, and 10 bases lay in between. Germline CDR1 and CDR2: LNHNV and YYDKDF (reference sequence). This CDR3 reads CATSRARDWPQHF. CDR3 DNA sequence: TGTGCCACCAGCAGAGCTCGGGATTGGCCCCAGCATTTT. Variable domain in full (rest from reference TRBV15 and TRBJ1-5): DAMVIQNPRYQVTQFGKPVTLSCSQTLNHNVMYWYQQKSSQAPKLLFHYYDKDFNNEADTPDNFQSRRPNTSFCFLDIRSPGLGDTAMYLCATSRARDWPQHFGDGTRLSIL.

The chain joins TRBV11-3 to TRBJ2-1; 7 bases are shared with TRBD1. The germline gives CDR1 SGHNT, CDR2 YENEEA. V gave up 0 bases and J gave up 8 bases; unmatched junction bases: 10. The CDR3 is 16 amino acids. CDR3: CASSLDRGRINHEQFF. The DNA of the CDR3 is TGTGCCAGCAGCTTAGATAGGGGGCGAATAAACCATGAGCAGTTCTTC.